Presented here are 14 T cell receptor beta chains from one specimen sequenced in a study of T cell changes during pregnancy in multiple sclerosis. Data came from immunoSEQ multiplex PCR; TCRdb stores just in-frame clones and leaves some out. The sample has about 100,000 clones, approximately 90% seen once; the top ten hold 3.5%. Specimen: peripheral blood, collected after pregnancy. The source of these receptors is a female donor with multiple sclerosis, enrolled in a pregnancy study.

V usage is TRBV9 and J usage is TRBJ2-3; TRBD2 matches 9 bases. This CDR3 contains 16 residues. Trimming took 0 bases from V and 4 from J; bases not matched to a gene: 6. The germline CDR1 and CDR2 sequences are SGDLS and YYNGEE. The CDR3 DNA is TGTGCCAGCAGCGTAGGGAGTAGCGGGGGTGCAGATACGCAGTATTTT. This gives the protein CASSVGSSGGADTQYF.

J is TRBJ2-7 and V is TRBV5-8, with TRBD2 matching over 9 bases. This CDR3 is 17 amino acids long. Trimming took 3 bases from V and 4 from J; bases not matched to a gene: 14. The V gene's germline CDR1 is SGHTS and CDR2 YDEGEE. For the CDR3, the DNA is TGTGCCAGCAGCTCTAACATAGCGGGGGCCCCTTTGTACGAGCAGTACTTC. Translation gives CASSSNIAGAPLYEQYF.

CDR3 DNA sequence: TGCAGCGTTGAAAGTTCCGACAGGGGGGATGAAAAACTGTTTTTT. This codes for CSVESSDRGDEKLFF. This chain links TRBV29-1 with TRBJ1-4; 9 positions agree with TRBD1. Per the germline V gene, CDR1 is SQVTM and CDR2 is ANQGSEA. The CDR3 loop spans 15 amino acids. J lost 6 bases, V lost 2 bases, and 7 bases had no gene match.

This clone was seen only once. The chain combines TRBV7-3 with TRBJ2-3; D not certain. Germline lookup yields CDR1 SGHTA and CDR2 FQGTGA. The CDR3 totals 12 residues. Trimming removed 5 bases at V and 1 base at J, with 4 bases between. Here the CDR3 reads CASSLGTDTQYF. The CDR3 DNA sequence: TGTGCCAGCAGCCTCGGCACAGATACGCAGTATTTT.

The chain combines TRBV9 with TRBJ2-5, with D possibly TRBD2 on 5 matching bases. CDR3 length: 15 residues. CDR1 SGDLS and CDR2 YYNGEE come from the germline V gene. Trimming stripped 0 bases from V and 4 bases from J, with 13 bases between. The chain's CDR3 is CASSVVGAARETQYF. The DNA of the CDR3 is TGTGCCAGCAGCGTAGTGGGAGCGGCTAGAGAGACCCAGTACTTC.

V is TRBV4-1 and J is TRBJ1-5; D is possibly TRBD1 (5 bases). The V gene lost 0 bases and the J gene lost 2 bases, with 11 bases spanning the gap. Germline values: CDR1 MGHRA, CDR2 YSYEKL. CDR3 length: 16 amino acids. The CDR3, as DNA: TGCGCCAGCAGCCAAGAGGGCAGGGCTGGCAATCAGCCCCAGCATTTT. Translating it yields CASSQEGRAGNQPQHF.

V is TRBV19 and J is TRBJ1-5; 7 nucleotides align to TRBD1. The CDR3 has 15 residues. Germline CDR1 is LNHDA and CDR2 is SQIVND (reference sequence). V shed 5 bases, J shed 1 base, and the junction held 5 bases outside the gene matches. The CDR3 DNA reads TGTGCCAGTAGTTTGGGACAGCTCAGCAATCAGCCCCAGCATTTT. It yields the protein CASSLGQLSNQPQHF.

The V gene is TRBV11-3, the J gene TRBJ2-3; D is perhaps TRBD2 (5 bases). Trimming stripped 5 bases from V and 5 bases from J, with 14 bases between. Per germline, CDR1 SGHNT and CDR2 YENEEA. This CDR3 is 14 amino acids long. The CDR3 here is CASSEPIEGDTQYF. The CDR3 DNA sequence: TGTGCCAGCAGCGAGCCAATCGAGGGAGATACGCAGTATTTT.

The rearrangement uses TRBV6-5 and TRBJ1-2; 9 bases line up with TRBD1. Germline trimming cut 6 bases from V and 5 bases from J; bases unmatched to any gene: 10. The CDR3 is made up of 15 amino acids. CDR1 and CDR2 from the germline V gene are MNHEY and SVGAGI. DNA of the CDR3: TGTGCCAGCAGGAACAGGGGGCGCCCGGGTTATGGCTACACCTTC. Residues: CASRNRGRPGYGYTF.

This sequence joins TRBV5-3 and TRBJ2-7, with D maybe TRBD2 (7 bases). TRBV5-3 is an open reading frame, and its role is uncertain. V gave up 8 bases and J gave up 6 bases, with 9 bases separating them. The CDR3 totals 10 residues. The CDR3 spells CARGGLEQYF. The DNA of the CDR3 is TGTGCCAGGGGGGGGCTCGAGCAGTACTTC.

This clone was recorded once. The chain employs TRBV18 and TRBJ2-5; TRBD2 matches at 11 bases. This CDR3 has 18 residues. CDR1 and CDR2 (germline): KGHSH, LQKENI. The ends lost 2 bases at V and 3 bases at J; junction bases unmatched: 11. The CDR3: CASSPILAGELFKETQYF. CDR3 bases: TGTGCCAGCTCACCAATACTAGCGGGGGAGCTCTTTAAAGAGACCCAGTACTTC.

This clone has only one observation. CDR3 sequence: CASGQGAGEKLFF. The CDR3 nucleotides read TGTGCCAGCGGACAGGGGGCGGGTGAAAAACTGTTTTTT. V is TRBV25-1 and J is TRBJ1-4, with 11 bases identical to TRBD1. In germline, CDR1 is MGHDK, CDR2 SYGVNS. The V and J ends lost 8 bases and 7 bases, in that order; junction bases with no gene match: 3. This CDR3 comprises 13 residues.

The chain is built from TRBV7-9 and TRBJ1-5, with 8 nucleotides matching TRBD1. This CDR3 spans 16 amino acids. Germline V gives CDR1 SEHNR, CDR2 FQNEAQ (reference sequence). Losses at the gene ends were 0 bases for V and 8 bases for J; bases not matched to a gene: 9. The CDR3 coding sequence is TGTGCCAGCAGCTTAGCGCGGGCAGGGGGCAGGGAGCCCCAGCATTTT. Protein sequence: CASSLARAGGREPQHF.

This clone appeared a single time. The CDR3 DNA follows: TGTGCCACCTCCGGGGATCCCAGAACTGAAGCTTTCTTT. The encoded protein is CATSGDPRTEAFF. V gene TRBV27 combines with J gene TRBJ1-1, with D hard to call. Germline values: CDR1 MNHEY, CDR2 SMNVEV (reference sequence). This CDR3 region has 13 residues. Trimming removed 10 bases at V and 5 bases at J, with 17 bases between.